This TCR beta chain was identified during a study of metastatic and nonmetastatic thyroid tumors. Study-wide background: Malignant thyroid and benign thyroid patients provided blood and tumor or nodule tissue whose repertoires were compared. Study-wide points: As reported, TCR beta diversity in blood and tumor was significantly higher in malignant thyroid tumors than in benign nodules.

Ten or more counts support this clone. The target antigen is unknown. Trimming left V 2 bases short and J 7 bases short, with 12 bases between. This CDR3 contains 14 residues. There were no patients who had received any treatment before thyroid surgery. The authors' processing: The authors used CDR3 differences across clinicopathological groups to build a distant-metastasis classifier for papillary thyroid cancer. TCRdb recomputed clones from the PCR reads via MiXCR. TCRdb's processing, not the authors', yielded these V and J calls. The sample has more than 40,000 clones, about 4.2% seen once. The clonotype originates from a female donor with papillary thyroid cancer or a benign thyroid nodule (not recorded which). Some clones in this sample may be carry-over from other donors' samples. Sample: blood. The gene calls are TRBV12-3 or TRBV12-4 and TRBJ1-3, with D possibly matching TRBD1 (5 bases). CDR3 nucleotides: TGTGCCAGCAGTTTATCAGGGCTCCTTAACACCATATATTTT. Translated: CASSLSGLLNTIYF.